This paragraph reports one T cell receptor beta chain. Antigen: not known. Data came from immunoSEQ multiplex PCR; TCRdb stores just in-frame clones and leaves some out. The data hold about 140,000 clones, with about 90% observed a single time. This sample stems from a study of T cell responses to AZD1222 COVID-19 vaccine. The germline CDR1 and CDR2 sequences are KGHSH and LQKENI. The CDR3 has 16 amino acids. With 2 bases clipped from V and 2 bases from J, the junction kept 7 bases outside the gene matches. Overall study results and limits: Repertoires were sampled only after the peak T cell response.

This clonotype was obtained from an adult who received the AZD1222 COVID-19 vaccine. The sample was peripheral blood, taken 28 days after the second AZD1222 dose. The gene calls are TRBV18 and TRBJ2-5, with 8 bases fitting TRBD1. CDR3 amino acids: CASSPTAGTGQETQYF. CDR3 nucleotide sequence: TGTGCCAGCTCACCAACAGCCGGGACAGGACAAGAGACCCAGTACTTC. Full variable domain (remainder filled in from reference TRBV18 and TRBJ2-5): NAGVMQNPRHLVRRRGQEARLRCSPMKGHSHVYWYRQLPEEGLKFMVYLQKENIIDESGMPKERFSAEFPKEGPSILRIQQVVRGDSAAYFCASSPTAGTGQETQYFGPGTRLLVL.